Listed below are T cell receptor beta chains from one sample, sequenced in a study of blood T cells in healthy people across ages. TCRdb re-called the 5' RACE reads through MiXCR, storing one row per CDR3 protein. The table has hundreds of thousands of distinct CDR3 sequences, around a quarter seen once. These same records also appear under a second study, on T cells of mothers and their children.

Source material: blood. The source is a boy younger than 18 in good health. The CDR3 runs from the conserved cysteine through the conserved F or W. The D gene is left open where the match is weak. The size field is filled for only some rows; it gives once, few, many or a size class.

abundance,v_gene,d_gene,j_gene,CDR3aa,CDR3nt
NA,TRBV5-1,NA,TRBJ2-5,CASSPAPEETQYF,TGCGCCAGCAGCCCGGCGCCCGAAGAGACCCAGTACTTC
NA,TRBV5-1,NA,TRBJ2-7,CATSNPTNRPDEQYF,TGCGCCACCTCCAACCCGACGAACCGACCCGACGAGCAGTACTTC
few,TRBV6-6,NA,TRBJ2-1,CASSYSGPYNEQFF,TGTGCCAGCAGTTATTCAGGGCCGTACAATGAGCAGTTCTTC
once,TRBV19,NA,TRBJ2-1,CASMGGGEYNEQFF,TGTGCCAGTATGGGAGGGGGGGAATACAATGAGCAGTTCTTC
few,TRBV9,NA,TRBJ1-2,CASSVGQRGYTF,TGTGCCAGCAGCGTAGGTCAGCGTGGCTACACCTTC
few,TRBV19,NA,TRBJ2-3,CASSTRFLAEASTDTQYF,TGTGCCAGCAGTACACGGTTCCTCGCCGAAGCTAGCACAGATACGCAGTATTTT
NA,TRBV30,NA,TRBJ2-5,CAWSVGIWMDSLETQYF,TGTGCCTGGAGTGTAGGAATTTGGATGGACTCATTGGAGACCCAGTACTTC
NA,TRBV5-1,NA,TRBJ2-5,CASSSSHKETQYF,TGCGCCAGCAGCTCGTCACATAAAGAGACCCAGTACTTC
NA,TRBV20-1,NA,TRBJ2-4,CSANQAHIQYF,TGCAGTGCCAACCAGGCCCACATTCAGTACTTC
many,TRBV6-6,NA,TRBJ2-5,CASSKQETQYF,TGTGCCAGCAGTAAGCAAGAGACCCAGTACTTC
few,TRBV9,NA,TRBJ2-1,CASSISVQPENEQFF,TGTGCCAGCAGCATTTCGGTACAGCCTGAGAATGAGCAGTTCTTC
NA,TRBV2,TRBD2,TRBJ2-7,CASKAGLVGGEQYF,TGTGCCAGCAAGGCGGGACTAGTAGGGGGCGAGCAGTACTTC
many,TRBV10-3,NA,TRBJ2-7,CAIRGRDHYEQYF,TGTGCCATCAGGGGGCGGGACCACTACGAGCAGTACTTC
few,TRBV6-5,TRBD1,TRBJ2-5,CASSYPDRGGEETQYF,TGTGCCAGCAGTTACCCCGACAGGGGGGGTGAGGAGACCCAGTACTTC
NA,TRBV7-8,NA,TRBJ2-1,CASSLGMGSYSEQFF,TGTGCCAGCAGCTTAGGGATGGGCTCCTACAGTGAGCAGTTCTTC
few,TRBV5-1,TRBD2,TRBJ2-2,CASSKEAGGPNTGELFF,TGCGCCAGCAGTAAAGAAGCGGGGGGACCTAACACCGGGGAGCTGTTTTTT
few,TRBV7-9,NA,TRBJ1-5,CASSLTPEQPQHF,TGTGCCAGCAGCCTAACACCAGAACAGCCCCAGCATTTT
NA,TRBV12-3/TRBV12-4,TRBD2,TRBJ2-7,CASSLGGGRSYEQYF,TGTGCCAGCAGTTTGGGCGGGGGGAGGTCCTACGAGCAGTACTTC
NA,TRBV11-2,NA,TRBJ1-1,CASSFQVETEAFF,TGTGCCAGCAGCTTCCAGGTGGAGACTGAAGCTTTCTTT
once,TRBV6-5,NA,TRBJ2-7,CASSCDSNSYEQYF,TGTGCCAGCAGTTGCGACAGTAACTCCTACGAGCAGTACTTC
NA,TRBV12-3/TRBV12-4,TRBD1,TRBJ1-2,CASSPTTGGGSRYGYTF,TGTGCCAGCAGTCCCACGACAGGGGGCGGGTCAAGGTATGGCTACACCTTC
NA,TRBV20-1,TRBD1,TRBJ2-3,CSARTGRRDTQYF,TGCAGTGCGCGGACAGGGAGGAGAGATACGCAGTATTTT
few,TRBV29-1,NA,TRBJ1-2,CSVPGRRRGYTF,TGCAGCGTTCCCGGCAGGCGCAGGGGCTACACCTTC
NA,TRBV6-1,NA,TRBJ2-5,CASSSRVGETQYF,TGTGCCAGCAGTTCCCGGGTGGGGGAGACCCAGTACTTC
once,TRBV9,NA,TRBJ2-7,CASSVGPFVGEQYF,TGTGCCAGCAGCGTCGGGCCTTTTGTAGGCGAGCAGTACTTC